The source of this TCR beta chain is a study of blood T cell repertoires in COVID-19 (dated by TCRdb to the early 2020s). For context, the study as a whole: Samples covering the acute and convalescent phases of COVID-19 were provided by collaborators in the United States, Italy and Spain. The material from the prospective study consisted of cDNA or gDNA derived from T cells, B-cell-depleted T cells, or PBMCs. The dataset comprised deeply sampled blood TCRbeta repertoires from subjects exposed to, actively infected with, or recovered from COVID-19. The repertoires were made available in a free public database intended to serve as a resource for research on the immune response to SARS-CoV-2. Samples were obtained from the ongoing ImmuneRACE study (first 160 participants) and from about 1,300 subjects provided by 6 global collaborators. A de-identified subject ID, COVID-19 status, age in years and sex were almost always included in the sample metadata. Where available, HLA class I and class II types were taken from metadata supplied by the sample provider and were not determined by assay-based typing. General conclusions and limits of the study: The quantity of clinical and demographic metadata differed by source and by participant and was supplied without curation.

In the prospective study, participants were roughly 18 to 100 years old, resided in about two dozen geographic areas of the United States, and were enrolled through a virtual design. In the prospective study, participants were assigned to cohorts based on the clinical history participants reported in a screening survey and a study questionnaire. ImmuneRACE Cohort 3 recovered participants were defined by two consecutive negative NP/OP PCR tests, healthcare professional clearance, or symptom resolution. In the prospective study, whole blood, serum and a nasopharyngeal or oropharyngeal swab were collected from each participant by mobile phlebotomists. Prospective study participants could optionally give additional blood draws and questionnaires over an approximately 2-month period. Before DNA extraction, prospective study blood samples were shipped either frozen or at room temperature. TCRbeta CDR3 regions were amplified from genomic DNA by means of the immunoSEQ Assay, a bias-controlled multiplex PCR. The published analysis was carried out like this. The number of nucleated cells in each sample was estimated by amplification of reference gene primers within the assay. To quantify the absolute abundance of each unique TCRbeta CDR3 rearrangement, sequence reads were collapsed and filtered. Productive Simpson clonality was computed per sample as the square root of Simpson's diversity index over productive rearrangements. TCRdb holds this immuneACCESS table with in-frame rearrangements only. Some clones are missing; in checked studies, unresolved V genes explain under half, and the rest has no known cause. That table gives V, J and clone size, and the DNA gave D and trimming. The sample profile shows around 300,000 clones; roughly nine tenths of them were found once. The ten largest clones capture 3% of the sample.

The germline V gene encodes CDR1 MDHEN and CDR2 SYDVKM. The CDR3 measures 14 amino acids from cysteine to phenylalanine. Just the 42-base CDR3 DNA is kept, in frame starting at base 1. V and J are truncated by 7 bases and 5 bases respectively, leaving an intervening sequence of 15 bases. This clone was seen once. The specificity of this receptor is unknown. Per-nucleotide qualities are absent, and no much larger clonotype sits a single base away. The sequence links TRBV28 to TRBJ2-1; TRBD1 is possibly the D segment (6 matching bases). The clonotype comes from a woman between 50 and 59 years old who had recovered from COVID-19. Source material: PBMCs or T cells enriched from blood (not recorded which). This receptor carries the CDR3 CASTQSRTDNEQFF. The nucleotide sequence is given as TGTGCCAGCACTCAAAGCCGGACAGACAATGAGCAGTTCTTC. Reference TRBV28 and TRBJ2-1 genes cover what lies past the CDR3, so the full variable domain is DVKVTQSSRYLVKRTGEKVFLECVQDMDHENMFWYRQDPGLGLRLIYFSYDVKMKEKGDIPEGYSVSREKKERFSLILESASTNQTSMYLCASTQSRTDNEQFFGPGTRLTVL.